Presented here are 32 T cell receptor beta chains from one specimen sequenced in a study of breast tumors, draining lymph nodes, adjacent tissues. Breast cancer patients provided tissue from their axillary draining lymph nodes. In TCRdb, the multiplex PCR reads were re-called with MiXCR into one record per CDR3 protein. The table records a few hundred thousand distinct CDR3 sequences, under 40% of them present only once. Sequencing was done on a sample of axillary lymph node tissue. Receptors originate from a female donor with breast cancer. Some clones in this sample may be carry-over from other donors' samples.

This clonotype showed up many times. Germline and junction disagree at one end, which may indicate a read error. The chain carries TRBV7-7 and TRBJ2-5; perhaps D is TRBD1 or TRBD2 (5 bases each). From germline, CDR1 is SSHAT and CDR2 FNYEAQ (reference sequence). The CDR3 is 16 residues long. The CDR3 sequence: CASSLGVSPRTETQYF. CDR3 nucleotides: TGTGCTAGCAGCTTAGGGGTTAGCCCCAGGACTGAGACCCAGTACTTC.

This clonotype was seen a handful of times. This sequence may be a read error, since a much larger clone differs from it by one base. The V and J genes are TRBV20-1 and TRBJ2-7; D assignment may be TRBD1 or TRBD2 (5 bases each). Germline-derived CDR1 and CDR2 are DFQATT and SNEGSKA (reference sequence). The CDR3 loop spans 15 amino acids. V was trimmed by 6 bases and J by 2 bases, leaving 20 bases between them. The CDR3 DNA is TGCAGTGCCCTCGGGGCAGGACCGAGCCCCTACGAGCAGTACTTC. This encodes CSALGAGPSPYEQYF.

Note on this clonotype: This clone may be a read error of a much larger clone one base away. The J gene is TRBJ2-3, the V gene TRBV9, with TRBD2 identical over 11 bases. CDR1 is SGDLS and CDR2 is YYNGEE in the germline V gene. The CDR3 contains 18 residues. The CDR3 here is CASGVVGSGRAGVDTQYF. The CDR3 region has the DNA TGTGCCAGCGGCGTAGTTGGTAGCGGGAGGGCCGGTGTAGATACGCAGTATTTT.

There are many counts of this clonotype. V and J are TRBV5-1 and TRBJ2-3; 12 bases align to TRBD2. Germline V gene sequence: CDR1 SGHRS, CDR2 YFSETQ. Trimming took 2 bases from V and 2 from J; bases not matched to a gene: 15. There are 20 residues in the CDR3. The CDR3 loop reads CASSLQGLAGNPSSTDTQYF. DNA for the CDR3: TGCGCCAGCAGCTTACAAGGACTAGCGGGAAATCCATCTTCCACAGATACGCAGTATTTT.

This clonotype was detected only a few times. V gene TRBV12-3 or TRBV12-4 combines with J gene TRBJ2-3, with 8 bases aligning to TRBD2. The length of the CDR3 is 17 residues. With V trimmed by 4 bases and J by 4 bases, 13 bases remained unmatched. The CDR3 DNA sequence: TGTGCCAGCAGTTACTCGACGGCTAGCGGGCCTCCAGATACGCAGTATTTT. Protein: CASSYSTASGPPDTQYF.

This clonotype was found a few times. V gene TRBV5-4 combines with J gene TRBJ2-1; TRBD2 aligns across 10 bases. V was clipped by 2 bases and J by 10 bases; unmatched bases: 9. The CDR3 consists of 15 residues. Germline values: CDR1 SGHNT, CDR2 YYREEE (reference sequence). CDR3 coding DNA: TGTGCCAGCAGCTTTCTAGCGGGGGCTAGCTACGAGCAGTTCTTC. Translated: CASSFLAGASYEQFF. Looking up the rest from reference TRBV5-4 and TRBJ2-1 gives the full variable domain: ETGVTQSPTHLIKTRGQQVTLRCSSQSGHNTVSWYQQALGQGPQFIFQYYREEENGRGNFPPRFSGLQFPNYSSELNVNALELDDSALYLCASSFLAGASYEQFFGPGTRLTVL.

This clonotype was seen ten or more times. The genes are TRBV7-6 and TRBJ2-1, with D perhaps matching TRBD1 (5 bases). In germline, CDR1 is SGHVS, CDR2 FNYEAQ. Trimming removed 5 bases from V and 7 bases from J, with 12 bases in between. This CDR3 has 13 amino acids. In DNA form, the CDR3 reads TGTGCCAGCAGCCAAGTACCAGGGAATGAGCAGTTCTTC. It translates to CASSQVPGNEQFF.

This clonotype was seen a handful of times. Just one base apart from a much larger clone, this may be a read error. The gene calls are TRBV12-3 or TRBV12-4 and TRBJ1-5, with no clear D. Trimming removed 3 bases at V and 6 bases at J, with 3 bases between. The CDR3 is made up of 11 amino acids. This CDR3 reads CASSFGQPQHF. CDR3 DNA sequence: TGTGCCAGCAGTTTCGGTCAGCCCCAGCATTTT.

This chain joins TRBV7-9 and TRBJ1-4, with D possibly being TRBD1 (6 bases). V lost 1 base, J lost 3 bases, and 12 bases lay in between. Per germline, CDR1 SEHNR and CDR2 FQNEAQ (reference sequence). The CDR3 is 16 amino acids. CDR3 sequence (DNA): TGTGCCAGCAGCTTAGTGGGGGCCACGGCTAATGAAAAACTGTTTTTT. Translation: CASSLVGATANEKLFF.

This sequence joins TRBV20-1 and TRBJ1-1, with TRBD1 identical over 9 bases. There are 20 residues in the CDR3. V gave up 1 base and J gave up 0 bases; unmatched junction bases: 18. Germline V gives CDR1 DFQATT, CDR2 SNEGSKA (reference sequence). This chain's CDR3 is CSARANQRTGTGLLNTEAFF. The DNA for the CDR3 is TGCAGTGCTAGAGCAAATCAGCGCACCGGGACAGGGCTTTTGAACACTGAAGCTTTCTTT.

The chain combines TRBV25-1 with TRBJ1-6; D is unresolved. The CDR3 runs to 13 residues. CDR1 MGHDK and CDR2 SYGVNS come from the germline V gene. V was cut by 5 bases and J by 9 bases, with 11 bases left in between. The CDR3 bases are TGTGCCAGCAGTAGGGCGGGCAGTTCACCCCTCCACTTT. This gives the protein CASSRAGSSPLHF.

In this sample, this clonotype turned up many times. The chain joins TRBV4-3 to TRBJ2-5; 11 positions match TRBD1. This CDR3 contains 16 residues. CDR1 and CDR2 (germline): LGHNA, YSLEER. V shed 3 bases, J shed 1 base, and the junction held 4 bases outside the gene matches. The CDR3 spells CASSQGDRGIQETQYF. DNA of the CDR3: TGCGCCAGCAGCCAGGGGGACAGGGGGATCCAAGAGACCCAGTACTTC.

This clonotype has only one observation. This may come from a read error, since a much larger clone is one base off. The chain couples TRBV5-5 to TRBJ2-3; 13 positions match TRBD2. The germline V gene encodes CDR1 SGHKS and CDR2 YYEKEE (reference sequence). This CDR3 contains 15 residues. For the CDR3, the DNA is TGTGCCAGCGGCTTGACTAGCGGGGGGTACGATACGCAGTATTTT. This codes for CASGLTSGGYDTQYF.

A few counts support this clonotype. This may arise from a read error, as a much more abundant clone is one base away. The chain combines TRBV4-1 with TRBJ2-1, with 7 nucleotides matching TRBD1. Trimming removed 4 bases from V and 9 bases from J; junction bases left unmatched: 15. Germline CDR1 is MGHRA and CDR2 is YSYEKL. CDR3 length equals 16 residues. The CDR3 DNA reads TGCGCCAGCAGCCTGTCACCGGGACAGAGGGCGGCTGAGCAGTTCTTC. Amino acid sequence: CASSLSPGQRAAEQFF.

The V and J genes are TRBV7-2 and TRBJ1-1; D gene uncertain. The V and J ends lost 5 bases and 5 bases respectively, with 12 bases between them. This CDR3 has 13 residues. In germline, CDR1 is SGHTA, CDR2 FQGNSA. The CDR3 spells CASSQLLLTEAFF. The CDR3 bases are TGTGCCAGCAGCCAGTTACTGCTTACTGAAGCTTTCTTT.

The sample holds a few counts of this clonotype. This chain connects TRBV11-2 to TRBJ2-2; D is undetermined. Germline loops: CDR1 SGHAT, CDR2 FQNNGV. Trimming removed 0 bases at V and 6 bases at J, with 11 bases between. The CDR3 is 15 amino acids. CDR3 in DNA: TGTGCCAGCAGCTTAGACAGGATAACCGCCGGGGAGCTGTTTTTT. Residues: CASSLDRITAGELFF.

At least ten counts were recorded for this clonotype. The V gene is TRBV7-2, the J gene TRBJ2-7; 10 nucleotides line up with TRBD1. Trimming took 5 bases from V and 5 from J; bases not matched to a gene: 9. This CDR3 comprises 15 residues. The germline V gene has CDR1 SGHTA and CDR2 FQGNSA. CDR3 region: CASSQSGTGDHEQYF. CDR3 in DNA: TGTGCCAGCAGCCAATCTGGGACAGGGGACCACGAGCAGTACTTC.

This clonotype was observed once. The CDR3 sequence is CASSETRGIEKLFF. In DNA form, the CDR3 reads TGTGCCAGCAGTGAAACTCGGGGTATAGAAAAACTGTTTTTT. The chain employs TRBV2 and TRBJ1-4; D remains ambiguous. Trimming removed 2 bases from V and 8 bases from J, with 12 bases in between. The CDR3 sequence is 14 residues long. Germline V lookup: CDR1 SNHLY, CDR2 FYNNEI.

Ten or more counts support this clonotype. V is TRBV10-1 and J is TRBJ1-5; D remains ambiguous. Germline V gene lookup returns CDR1 WNHNN and CDR2 SYGVQD (reference sequence). This CDR3 has 14 residues. The CDR3 is CPLLPRHSNQPQHF. The CDR3 DNA follows: TGCCCGTTGCTACCACGGCATAGCAATCAGCCCCAGCATTTT.

The CDR3 sequence is CASSLDSVNEQFF. CDR3 in DNA: TGCGCCAGCAGCTTGGACAGCGTTAATGAGCAGTTCTTC. The rearrangement uses TRBV5-1 and TRBJ2-1; D ambiguous. CDR1 and CDR2 (germline): SGHRS, YFSETQ. Trimming shortened V by 0 bases and J by 7 bases, and 8 bases separated the two germline ends. This CDR3 is built from 13 residues.

This clonotype was seen more than once but under ten times. In DNA, the CDR3 is TGTGCCAGCAGCCGTTCCGGGTCGCTAGGAGATACGCAGTATTTT. Its protein product is CASSRSGSLGDTQYF. J is TRBJ2-3 and V is TRBV3-1, with no clear D. The germline V gene has CDR1 LGHDT and CDR2 YNNKEL (reference sequence). The germline V and J ends were trimmed by 4 bases and 5 bases, with 16 bases remaining between them. The CDR3 runs to 15 residues.

A note on this clonotype: A read error may explain this, as a much larger clone is one base away. The V and J genes are TRBV19 and TRBJ2-1, with D perhaps matching TRBD2 (5 bases). CDR1 LNHDA and CDR2 SQIVND come from the germline V gene (reference sequence). The CDR3 contains 15 residues. Trimming took 8 bases from V and 4 from J, leaving 18 bases between them. The CDR3 region is CASDPGKIGYNEQFF. The DNA of the CDR3 is TGTGCCAGTGACCCCGGGAAAATCGGATACAATGAGCAGTTCTTC.

This clonotype was found many times. The chain is built from TRBV20-1 and TRBJ1-4; a possible D gene is TRBD1 (5 bases). Per the germline V gene, CDR1 is DFQATT and CDR2 is SNEGSKA (reference sequence). Trimming removed 0 bases at V and 3 bases at J, with 11 bases between. The CDR3 runs to 15 residues. As DNA, the CDR3 is TGCAGTGCTAGAGATCCCAGGGCTGCTAATGAAAAACTGTTTTTT. Protein sequence: CSARDPRAANEKLFF.

This clonotype was seen many times. The rearrangement joins TRBV5-1 to TRBJ1-2; no reliable D call. The length of the CDR3 is 14 residues. With 1 base removed from V and 3 bases from J, the gap between germline ends came to 10 bases. The germline V gene encodes CDR1 SGHRS and CDR2 YFSETQ. The CDR3: CASSLNPLDYGYTF. The CDR3 DNA follows: TGCGCCAGCAGCTTGAATCCCCTGGACTATGGCTACACCTTC.

There are many counts of this clonotype. The chain recombines TRBV11-1 with TRBJ2-7; D possibly corresponds to TRBD2 (6 bases). The CDR3 sequence is 14 residues long. Germline V lookup: CDR1 SGHAT, CDR2 FQDESV (reference sequence). V lost 5 bases and J 4 bases, leaving 15 bases between the germline ends. CDR3 in DNA: TGTGCCAGCAGCGTGACTAGTAGGCTGTACGAGCAGTACTTC. It translates to CASSVTSRLYEQYF. Full variable domain (rest looked up from reference TRBV11-1 and TRBJ2-7): EAEVAQSPRYKITEKSQAVAFWCDPISGHATLYWYRQILGQGPELLVQFQDESVVDDSQLPKDRFSAERLKGVDSTLKIQPAELGDSAMYLCASSVTSRLYEQYFGPGTRLTVT.

This clonotype was seen only a few times. The rearrangement uses TRBV28 and TRBJ2-7; weak D call: TRBD1 (6 bases). This CDR3 has 14 amino acids. V was shortened by 3 bases and J by 3 bases, with 12 bases between the two germline ends. Germline V gene data show CDR1 as MDHEN and CDR2 as SYDVKM. The CDR3 sequence: CASSFPGTHYEQYF. In nucleotides, the CDR3 is TGTGCCAGCAGTTTCCCCGGGACACACTACGAGCAGTACTTC.

This chain connects TRBV7-3 to TRBJ2-5; TRBD2 matches 9 bases. V was pared by 4 bases and J by 4 bases, with 10 bases of the junction left unmatched. CDR1 SGHTA and CDR2 FQGTGA come from the germline V gene. The CDR3 length is 16 residues. CDR3 nucleotides: TGTGCCAGCAGCTCTCCGGTGGGTAGCGGGAGAGAGACCCAGTACTTC. This encodes CASSSPVGSGRETQYF.

This clonotype was detected many times. The chain couples TRBV6-1 to TRBJ1-2; 7 positions match TRBD1. Unmatched junction bases numbered 17, after V lost 2 bases and J lost 5 bases. Germline lookup yields CDR1 MNHNS and CDR2 SASEGT. The length of the CDR3 is 18 residues. The CDR3 bases are TGTGCCAGCAGTGAAACGTGGACAGGAACTATGGACGGATATGGCTACACCTTC. This encodes CASSETWTGTMDGYGYTF.

This clonotype was seen at least ten times. The rearrangement uses TRBV11-2 and TRBJ2-5; TRBD1 agrees at 9 bases. V was clipped by 1 base and J by 5 bases; unmatched bases: 11. This CDR3 comprises 17 residues. Germline-derived CDR1 and CDR2 are SGHAT and FQNNGV. CDR3 protein: CASSLGLGQGYGETQYF. DNA for the CDR3: TGTGCCAGCAGCTTAGGGTTGGGACAGGGTTATGGTGAGACCCAGTACTTC.

On this clonotype: One base away lies a much larger clone, so this may be a sequencing read error. The genes are TRBV6-5 and TRBJ2-2; D tentatively reads TRBD1 or TRBD2 (6 bases each). Germline-derived CDR1 and CDR2 are MNHEY and SVGAGI. There are 14 residues in the CDR3. This CDR3 reads CASSHSRMGGKLFF. As DNA, the CDR3 is TGTGCCAGCAGTCACTCGAGGATGGGGGGCAAACTGTTTTTT.

A few counts support this clonotype. The chain links TRBV9 to TRBJ2-2; 12 bases match TRBD2. Trimming cost V 1 base and J 5 bases; bases outside gene matches: 6. CDR3 length equals 17 residues. In germline, CDR1 is SGDLS, CDR2 YYNGEE. Here the CDR3 reads CASSVRLAGGQTGELFF. Written as DNA, the CDR3 is TGTGCCAGCAGCGTAAGGCTAGCGGGGGGGCAAACCGGGGAGCTGTTTTTT.

This clonotype occurred many times. The rearrangement uses TRBV3-1 and TRBJ2-5, with TRBD2 matching over 11 bases. The CDR3 loop spans 16 amino acids. In germline, CDR1 is LGHDT, CDR2 YNNKEL (reference sequence). V lost 4 bases to trimming and J lost 5 bases; unmatched junction nucleotides: 9. CDR3 nucleotide sequence: TGTGCCAGCAGCCGCTTGTCTAGCGGGGGGTTGGAGACCCAGTACTTC. Protein sequence: CASSRLSSGGLETQYF.